This is a list of T cell receptor beta chains from one sample in a study of blood T cells in healthy people across ages. TCRdb called the 5' RACE reads again in MiXCR, with one record for every CDR3 protein. The sample lists 850,000 to 1,100,000 distinct CDR3 sequences; more than 30% were seen once. Sequencing was done on a sample of blood. All receptors derive from a man aged 18 to 30 in good health. The CDR3 runs from the conserved cysteine through the conserved F or W. D genes are given only for firm matches. Clone size is shown for a subset of rows, as once, few, many or a class of expanded clone.

d_call: NA
j_call: TRBJ2-7
clone_size: NA
v_call: TRBV27
cdr3_length: 13
cdr3_nt: TGTGCCAGCAGTTTATCGAACCCTTACGAGCAGTACTTC
cdr3_aa: CASSLSNPYEQYF

d_call: TRBD2
j_call: TRBJ2-5
clone_size: NA
v_call: TRBV27
cdr3_length: 15
cdr3_nt: TGTGCCAGCAGTTTCCGAGCGGGGGGGGACAATGAGCAGTACTTC
cdr3_aa: CASSFRAGGDNEQYF

d_call: NA
j_call: TRBJ1-4
clone_size: NA
v_call: TRBV29-1
cdr3_length: 11
cdr3_nt: TGCAGCGTTGAAGACAGAGAAAAACTGTTTTTT
cdr3_aa: CSVEDREKLFF

d_call: TRBD1
j_call: TRBJ1-2
clone_size: NA
v_call: TRBV4-1
cdr3_length: 14
cdr3_nt: TGCGCCAGCAGCCAAGAGGGACAGCGATATGGCTACACCTTC
cdr3_aa: CASSQEGQRYGYTF

d_call: NA
j_call: TRBJ2-1
clone_size: NA
v_call: TRBV6-5
cdr3_length: 15
cdr3_nt: TGTGCCAGCAGTCCTGACATTTCTGACTACAATGAGCAGTTCTTC
cdr3_aa: CASSPDISDYNEQFF

d_call: TRBD2
j_call: TRBJ2-3
clone_size: NA
v_call: TRBV20-1
cdr3_length: 15
cdr3_nt: TGCAGTGCTAGAGATTTGCGGGGGAGCACAGATACGCAGTATTTT
cdr3_aa: CSARDLRGSTDTQYF

d_call: TRBD1
j_call: TRBJ1-3
clone_size: NA
v_call: TRBV20-1
cdr3_length: 18
cdr3_nt: TGCAGTGCTAGAGGTTTGGGACAGCGGAGTAGCTCTGGAAACACCATATATTTT
cdr3_aa: CSARGLGQRSSSGNTIYF

d_call: NA
j_call: TRBJ1-1
clone_size: NA
v_call: TRBV21-1
cdr3_length: 18
cdr3_nt: TGTGCCAGCAGCAAAAGGGACCCCTTCCTGATCGATGACACTGAAGCTTTCTTT
cdr3_aa: CASSKRDPFLIDDTEAFF

d_call: NA
j_call: TRBJ2-2
clone_size: few
v_call: TRBV29-1
cdr3_length: 12
cdr3_nt: TGCAGCGTGACCGCTTCCACCGGGGAGCTGTTTTTT
cdr3_aa: CSVTASTGELFF

d_call: TRBD2
j_call: TRBJ2-5
clone_size: NA
v_call: TRBV20-1
cdr3_length: 17
cdr3_nt: TGCAGTGCTAGACCCGGGGGGGACGCTAGTTTCAAACAGACCCAGTACTTC
cdr3_aa: CSARPGGDASFKQTQYF

d_call: TRBD1
j_call: TRBJ1-6
clone_size: NA
v_call: TRBV20-1
cdr3_length: 15
cdr3_nt: TGCAGTGCGTACACCGGGACAGCCGATAATTCACCCCTCCACTTT
cdr3_aa: CSAYTGTADNSPLHF

d_call: NA
j_call: TRBJ2-5
clone_size: NA
v_call: TRBV6-4
cdr3_length: 15
cdr3_nt: TGTGCCAGCAGTGAAGGAATTAGGGCCCGCGAGACCCAGTACTTC
cdr3_aa: CASSEGIRARETQYF

d_call: NA
j_call: TRBJ1-2
clone_size: NA
v_call: TRBV4-1
cdr3_length: 14
cdr3_nt: TGCGCCAGCAGCCAAAAAACAGGGTGGGATGGCTACACCTTC
cdr3_aa: CASSQKTGWDGYTF

d_call: NA
j_call: TRBJ2-3
clone_size: NA
v_call: TRBV20-1
cdr3_length: 14
cdr3_nt: TGCAGTGCTAGACCCCGGGGGAACACAGATACGCAGTATTTT
cdr3_aa: CSARPRGNTDTQYF

d_call: NA
j_call: TRBJ2-1
clone_size: few
v_call: TRBV6-2/TRBV6-3
cdr3_length: 15
cdr3_nt: TGTGCCAGCAGTTCCGGGACCGCCGTGGGTAATGAGCAGTTCTTC
cdr3_aa: CASSSGTAVGNEQFF

d_call: NA
j_call: TRBJ1-1
clone_size: few
v_call: TRBV29-1
cdr3_length: 11
cdr3_nt: TGCAGCGTCGGGGGGCTCACTGAAGCTTTCTTT
cdr3_aa: CSVGGLTEAFF

d_call: TRBD1
j_call: TRBJ2-7
clone_size: NA
v_call: TRBV10-3
cdr3_length: 14
cdr3_nt: TGTGCCATCAGTCCCGCCGGGACAGGGATCGAGCAGTACTTC
cdr3_aa: CAISPAGTGIEQYF

d_call: NA
j_call: TRBJ2-5
clone_size: NA
v_call: TRBV28
cdr3_length: 14
cdr3_nt: TGTGCCAGCAGTTTCCAGGGAGATTGGAAGACCCAGTACTTC
cdr3_aa: CASSFQGDWKTQYF

d_call: TRBD1
j_call: TRBJ2-1
clone_size: few
v_call: TRBV20-1
cdr3_length: 17
cdr3_nt: TGCAGTGCTAGAGATCTAGGGGCAGGGGGTACCTACAATGAGCAGTTCTTC
cdr3_aa: CSARDLGAGGTYNEQFF

d_call: TRBD1
j_call: TRBJ1-5
clone_size: NA
v_call: TRBV20-1
cdr3_length: 13
cdr3_nt: TGCAGTGCGCCGGGACAGGGGTTACAGCCCCAGCATTTT
cdr3_aa: CSAPGQGLQPQHF

d_call: NA
j_call: TRBJ2-3
clone_size: few
v_call: TRBV27
cdr3_length: 15
cdr3_nt: TGTGCCAGCAGTTGGGGCGGAGTTAGCACAGATACGCAGTATTTT
cdr3_aa: CASSWGGVSTDTQYF

d_call: NA
j_call: TRBJ2-4
clone_size: many
v_call: TRBV4-3
cdr3_length: 15
cdr3_nt: TGCGCCAGCAGCCAAGACCGCTTATCAAAAAACATTCAGTACTTC
cdr3_aa: CASSQDRLSKNIQYF

d_call: NA
j_call: TRBJ1-5
clone_size: few
v_call: TRBV20-1
cdr3_length: 13
cdr3_nt: TGCAGTGCTCAACCGGGCGAGATACAGCCCCAGCATTTT
cdr3_aa: CSAQPGEIQPQHF

d_call: NA
j_call: TRBJ2-7
clone_size: NA
v_call: TRBV7-2
cdr3_length: 13
cdr3_nt: TGTGCCAGCAGCTTAAAGGTTATGGGTGAGCAGTACTTC
cdr3_aa: CASSLKVMGEQYF

d_call: NA
j_call: TRBJ2-7
clone_size: NA
v_call: TRBV5-1
cdr3_length: 13
cdr3_nt: TGCGCCAGCAGCCCGTCGGAGGGACGGACAAATTACTTC
cdr3_aa: CASSPSEGRTNYF

d_call: NA
j_call: TRBJ2-1
clone_size: many
v_call: TRBV6-6
cdr3_length: 12
cdr3_nt: TGTGCCAGCAGTTACTTAGCCAGTGAGCAGTTCTTC
cdr3_aa: CASSYLASEQFF

d_call: TRBD2
j_call: TRBJ2-1
clone_size: few
v_call: TRBV9
cdr3_length: 16
cdr3_nt: TGTGCCAGCAGCGTACTGGCTAGCGGGGGGCACAATGAGCAGTTCTTC
cdr3_aa: CASSVLASGGHNEQFF

d_call: NA
j_call: TRBJ2-1
clone_size: NA
v_call: TRBV30
cdr3_length: 10
cdr3_nt: TGTGCCTGGAGTGTCCGTGAGCAGTTCTTC
cdr3_aa: CAWSVREQFF

d_call: TRBD1
j_call: TRBJ2-3
clone_size: NA
v_call: TRBV10-3
cdr3_length: 13
cdr3_nt: TGTGCCACACGACAGGGGACCACAGATACGCAGTATTTT
cdr3_aa: CATRQGTTDTQYF

d_call: TRBD1
j_call: TRBJ2-7
clone_size: few
v_call: TRBV4-2
cdr3_length: 14
cdr3_nt: TGTGCCAGCAGCCAGGGACAGGGTGTCGACGAGCAGTACTTC
cdr3_aa: CASSQGQGVDEQYF

d_call: TRBD2
j_call: TRBJ2-3
clone_size: NA
v_call: TRBV6-1
cdr3_length: 18
cdr3_nt: TGTGCCAGCAGCCCCCCCGAGGGAGCGGGGGGCCTCACAGATACGCAGTATTTT
cdr3_aa: CASSPPEGAGGLTDTQYF

d_call: NA
j_call: TRBJ1-5
clone_size: NA
v_call: TRBV12-3/TRBV12-4
cdr3_length: 12
cdr3_nt: TGTGCCAGCAGACAAAGCGGACGGCCCCAGCATTTT
cdr3_aa: CASRQSGRPQHF

d_call: NA
j_call: TRBJ2-1
clone_size: NA
v_call: TRBV6-2/TRBV6-3
cdr3_length: 20
cdr3_nt: TGTGCCAGCAGTTACTCGAACATGATTCGGCAGGGGAGTTTCTACAATGAGCAGTTCTTC
cdr3_aa: CASSYSNMIRQGSFYNEQFF

d_call: TRBD1
j_call: TRBJ2-5
clone_size: few
v_call: TRBV14
cdr3_length: 15
cdr3_nt: TGTGCCAGCAGCCGAGTTACGACAGGGGAGGAGACCCAGTACTTC
cdr3_aa: CASSRVTTGEETQYF

d_call: TRBD2
j_call: TRBJ2-3
clone_size: few
v_call: TRBV18
cdr3_length: 15
cdr3_nt: TGTGCCAGCTCACCACTAGCGGGGGAGGTGGATACGCAGTATTTT
cdr3_aa: CASSPLAGEVDTQYF

d_call: NA
j_call: TRBJ1-1
clone_size: NA
v_call: TRBV10-3
cdr3_length: 13
cdr3_nt: TGTGCCATCCACTCTGGAGTGAACACTGAAGCTTTCTTT
cdr3_aa: CAIHSGVNTEAFF

d_call: TRBD1
j_call: TRBJ1-6
clone_size: many
v_call: TRBV12-3/TRBV12-4
cdr3_length: 14
cdr3_nt: TGCGCCAGCAGCTTGGGACAGTATAATTCACCCCTCCACTTT
cdr3_aa: CASSLGQYNSPLHF

d_call: NA
j_call: TRBJ2-3
clone_size: NA
v_call: TRBV4-2
cdr3_length: 18
cdr3_nt: TGTGCCAGCAGCCAAGATCCCCCGGGGGGCGGAGCCCTGGATACGCAGTATTTT
cdr3_aa: CASSQDPPGGGALDTQYF

d_call: NA
j_call: TRBJ1-5
clone_size: NA
v_call: TRBV20-1
cdr3_length: 14
cdr3_nt: TGCAGTGCTAGAAGTCGAGGGGGTCAACAGCCCCAGCATTTT
cdr3_aa: CSARSRGGQQPQHF

d_call: NA
j_call: TRBJ2-7
clone_size: NA
v_call: TRBV6-6
cdr3_length: 15
cdr3_nt: TGTGCCAGCAGTTACTCTGCGGAAGGTCATGCGGCCCAGTACTTC
cdr3_aa: CASSYSAEGHAAQYF

d_call: TRBD1
j_call: TRBJ2-3
clone_size: few
v_call: TRBV9
cdr3_length: 15
cdr3_nt: TGTGCCAGCAGCTACGGGACAGGGGGGTACGATACGCAGTATTTT
cdr3_aa: CASSYGTGGYDTQYF

d_call: TRBD2
j_call: TRBJ2-1
clone_size: few
v_call: TRBV4-3
cdr3_length: 15
cdr3_nt: TGCGCCAGCAGCCCCGGCAGCGGGGAATACAATGAGCAGTTCTTC
cdr3_aa: CASSPGSGEYNEQFF

d_call: TRBD1
j_call: TRBJ1-2
clone_size: NA
v_call: TRBV12-3/TRBV12-4
cdr3_length: 15
cdr3_nt: TGTGCCAGCAGTTTAGAGGCAGGGGGCAAGTATGGCTACACCTTC
cdr3_aa: CASSLEAGGKYGYTF

d_call: TRBD1
j_call: TRBJ1-2
clone_size: few
v_call: TRBV7-3
cdr3_length: 15
cdr3_nt: TGTGCCAGCAGCCCCGCCCCGGGACAGAATTATGGCTACACCTTC
cdr3_aa: CASSPAPGQNYGYTF

d_call: NA
j_call: TRBJ2-2
clone_size: NA
v_call: TRBV10-3
cdr3_length: 14
cdr3_nt: TGTGCCATCAGGGACACTTCCGACACCGGGGAGCTGTTTTTT
cdr3_aa: CAIRDTSDTGELFF

d_call: NA
j_call: TRBJ1-2
clone_size: few
v_call: TRBV6-2/TRBV6-3
cdr3_length: 15
cdr3_nt: TGTGCCAGCAGACCCCCGGGTCGGGATAACTATGGCTACACCTTC
cdr3_aa: CASRPPGRDNYGYTF

d_call: TRBD1
j_call: TRBJ2-3
clone_size: few
v_call: TRBV27
cdr3_length: 15
cdr3_nt: TGTGCCAGCAGTTCCTCTCCGGGACAGAGGGATACGCAGTATTTT
cdr3_aa: CASSSSPGQRDTQYF

d_call: TRBD1
j_call: TRBJ1-5
clone_size: few
v_call: TRBV27
cdr3_length: 14
cdr3_nt: TGTGCCAGCAGAATGGACAGGGGCAATCAGCCCCAGCATTTT
cdr3_aa: CASRMDRGNQPQHF

d_call: NA
j_call: TRBJ2-5
clone_size: once
v_call: TRBV5-1
cdr3_length: 16
cdr3_nt: TGCGCCAGCAGTTCGCCCGGGACGCCGCATCTCGGAGAGCAGTACTTC
cdr3_aa: CASSSPGTPHLGEQYF

d_call: NA
j_call: TRBJ2-3
clone_size: many
v_call: TRBV7-9
cdr3_length: 17
cdr3_nt: TGTGCCAGCAGCTTATGGGCCCTAGTGATTGCCACAGATACGCAGTATTTT
cdr3_aa: CASSLWALVIATDTQYF